These 26 T cell receptor beta chains came from one sample sequenced in a study of blood T cell repertoires in COVID-19 (dated by TCRdb to about 2020). To prepare the library, the immunoSEQ multiplex PCR assay was applied. TCRdb retrieved this table from immuneACCESS and kept in-frame rearrangements only. Not all clones are present; in checked studies, unresolved V genes account for under half, and no reason is known for the remainder. Counted in this sample were some 460,000 clones; 87% of them appeared once. The top ten clonotypes cover about 2% of the sample. The material sequenced was PBMCs or T cells enriched from blood (not recorded which). These receptors all stem from a woman between 18 and 29 years old with acute COVID-19.

The chain links TRBV5-1 to TRBJ2-7; a possible D gene is TRBD1 (6 bases). The CDR3 runs to 13 residues. V was trimmed by 3 bases and J by 4 bases, leaving 11 bases between them. Per germline, CDR1 SGHRS and CDR2 YFSETQ. The CDR3 bases are TGCGCCAGCAGCTGGGACATACATTACGAGCAGTACTTC. As protein: CASSWDIHYEQYF.

The V gene is TRBV4-3, the J gene TRBJ2-1; a possible D gene is TRBD2 (5 bases). From germline, CDR1 is LGHNA and CDR2 YSLEER. Trimming stripped 5 bases from V and 7 bases from J, with 18 bases between. This CDR3 comprises 15 residues. The CDR3 sequence is CASSSGSGISNEQFF. The DNA of the CDR3 is TGCGCCAGCAGCTCCGGTTCCGGGATCTCTAATGAGCAGTTCTTC.

The rearrangement links TRBV24-1 to TRBJ2-3, with D tentatively TRBD1 (5 bases). V shed 3 bases and J shed 5 bases, with 5 bases lying between them. Germline-derived CDR1 and CDR2 are KGHDR and SFDVKD. The CDR3 runs to 12 residues. The CDR3 reads CATSDRGDTQYF. DNA for the CDR3: TGTGCCACCAGTGATAGGGGAGATACGCAGTATTTT.

The genes are TRBV19 and TRBJ1-1; D gene uncertain. Trimming shortened V by 9 bases and J by 1 base, and 9 bases separated the two germline ends. The CDR3 runs 12 residues. Germline assignment: CDR1 LNHDA and CDR2 SQIVND (reference sequence). The CDR3 region is CASARSNTEAFF. The DNA for the CDR3 is TGTGCCAGCGCTAGGTCGAACACTGAAGCTTTCTTT.

The V gene is TRBV7-8, the J gene TRBJ1-2; TRBD1 is a possible D gene (5 bases). V gave up 5 bases and J gave up 0 bases, with 16 bases separating them. Germline V CDR1 and CDR2: SGHVS, FQNEAQ. The CDR3 length is 16 residues. The DNA of the CDR3 is TGTGCCAGCAGCCTAGGGGTTGGAGGAGCTAACTATGGCTACACCTTC. Protein: CASSLGVGGANYGYTF. Using reference TRBV7-8 and TRBJ1-2 for the parts outside the CDR3, the full variable domain is GAGVSQSPRYKVAKRGQDVALRCDPISGHVSLFWYQQALGQGPEFLTYFQNEAQLDKSGLPSDRFFAERPEGSVSTLKIQRTQQEDSAVYLCASSLGVGGANYGYTFGSGTRLTVV.

The J gene is TRBJ2-3, the V gene TRBV5-4; the match to TRBD2 covers 12 bases. This CDR3 is built from 14 residues. Per germline, CDR1 SGHNT and CDR2 YYREEE (reference sequence). With 6 bases clipped from V and 5 bases from J, the junction kept 4 bases outside the gene matches. Here the CDR3 reads CASKLAGGGDTQYF. CDR3 coding DNA: TGTGCCAGCAAACTAGCGGGGGGTGGAGATACGCAGTATTTT.

This chain uses TRBV14 with TRBJ2-5; the match to TRBD2 covers 10 bases. This CDR3 spans 20 amino acids. The V segment lost 1 base and the J segment 2 bases; nucleotides outside the gene matches: 16. Germline V gives CDR1 SGHDN, CDR2 FVKESK. CDR3 coding DNA: TGTGCCAGCAGCCAAGGTCGAACTAGCGGGACCCTAATCGGGCAAGAGACCCAGTACTTC. Translated, it gives CASSQGRTSGTLIGQETQYF.

V usage is TRBV6-5 and J usage is TRBJ2-7, with 7 nucleotides matching TRBD1. CDR3 size: 15 residues. With 2 bases clipped from V and 3 bases from J, the junction kept 7 bases outside the gene matches. The germline CDR1 and CDR2 sequences are MNHEY and SVGAGI. CDR3 sequence (DNA): TGTGCCAGCAGTTACAGGACAGGCAAAGGCTACGAGCAGTACTTC. This translates into CASSYRTGKGYEQYF.

This clone has more than one count but fewer than ten. The CDR3 region is CASTPTGGYSPLHF. DNA for the CDR3: TGTGCCAGCACTCCGACAGGGGGGTATTCACCCCTCCACTTT. The chain employs TRBV2 and TRBJ1-6, with TRBD1 matching over 9 bases. Trimming took 7 bases from V and 8 from J; bases not matched to a gene: 6. The CDR3 is made up of 14 amino acids. Germline loops: CDR1 SNHLY, CDR2 FYNNEI. Full variable domain (outside the CDR3, taken from reference TRBV2 and TRBJ1-6): EPEVTQTPSHQVTQMGQEVILRCVPISNHLYFYWYRQILGQKVEFLVSFYNNEISEKSEIFDDQFSVERPDGSNFTLKIRSTKLEDSAMYFCASTPTGGYSPLHFGNGTRLTVT.

The chain joins TRBV9 to TRBJ2-3, with a tentative D call TRBD1 (5 bases). The CDR3 consists of 14 residues. V shed 2 bases and J shed 5 bases, with 12 bases lying between them. Looked up from germline, CDR1 is SGDLS and CDR2 is YYNGEE. The CDR3 bases are TGTGCCAGCAGCGTGGGGCCAGACGGAGATACGCAGTATTTT. Amino acids: CASSVGPDGDTQYF.

The chain carries TRBV11-2 and TRBJ2-7; possibly TRBD2 for D (6 bases). V shed 5 bases and J shed 4 bases, with 9 bases lying between them. This CDR3 is 12 amino acids long. Germline CDR1 and CDR2: SGHAT and FQNNGV. The CDR3 DNA sequence: TGTGCCAGCAGCCCGGGGAGGTACGAGCAGTACTTC. Translated, it gives CASSPGRYEQYF.

The chain uses TRBV19 and TRBJ1-5; D unresolved. The CDR3 contains 13 residues. V was pared by 7 bases and J by 7 bases, with 14 bases between. Per the germline V gene, CDR1 is LNHDA and CDR2 is SQIVND (reference sequence). In nucleotides, the CDR3 is TGTGCCAGTAATAACCGTGCGGGACAGCCCCAGCATTTT. Amino acids: CASNNRAGQPQHF.

The chain joins TRBV9 to TRBJ2-7; TRBD2 matches at 15 bases. Trimming removed 3 bases from V and 3 bases from J; junction bases left unmatched: 7. Germline CDR1 and CDR2: SGDLS and YYNGEE. The CDR3 has 17 residues. The CDR3 is CASSGTSGRETVYEQYF. CDR3 bases: TGTGCCAGCAGCGGGACTAGCGGGAGGGAAACGGTCTACGAGCAGTACTTC. The variable domain in full, completed from reference TRBV9 and TRBJ2-7, reads DSGVTQTPKHLITATGQRVTLRCSPRSGDLSVYWYQQSLDQGLQFLIQYYNGEERAKGNILERFSAQQFPDLHSELNLSSLELGDSALYFCASSGTSGRETVYEQYFGPGTRLTVT.

This rearrangement joins TRBV12-3 or TRBV12-4 to TRBJ1-1; D not resolved. The CDR3 runs 13 residues. V lost 5 bases, J lost 1 base, and 8 bases lay in between. The chain's CDR3 is CASSTVENTEAFF. The DNA of the CDR3 is TGTGCCAGCAGTACAGTAGAGAACACTGAAGCTTTCTTT.

This chain connects TRBV7-8 to TRBJ2-1; no reliable D call. Germline CDR1 and CDR2: SGHVS and FQNEAQ. Trimming stripped 4 bases from V and 10 bases from J, with 8 bases between. This CDR3 has 11 residues. CDR3 DNA: TGTGCCAGCAGCTCGTACTTGGAGCAGTTCTTC. It codes for CASSSYLEQFF.

V is TRBV19 and J is TRBJ1-1; the D gene is possibly TRBD1 (6 bases). This CDR3 comprises 14 residues. Trimming took 2 bases from V and 1 from J, leaving 8 bases between them. Germline V gives CDR1 LNHDA, CDR2 SQIVND (reference sequence). The CDR3 spells CASSIPTGNTEAFF. In DNA form, the CDR3 reads TGTGCCAGTAGTATACCGACAGGGAACACTGAAGCTTTCTTT.

V gene TRBV9 combines with J gene TRBJ2-1, with 11 bases lining up with TRBD2. Germline V gives CDR1 SGDLS, CDR2 YYNGEE. This CDR3 contains 18 residues. Trimming took 4 bases from V and 6 from J; bases not matched to a gene: 15. The CDR3, as DNA: TGTGCCAGCAGCACCGTAGGAGGACGGACTAGCGGGTTCAATGAGCAGTTCTTC. Translation: CASSTVGGRTSGFNEQFF. Drawing the rest from reference TRBV9 and TRBJ2-1, the complete variable domain is DSGVTQTPKHLITATGQRVTLRCSPRSGDLSVYWYQQSLDQGLQFLIQYYNGEERAKGNILERFSAQQFPDLHSELNLSSLELGDSALYFCASSTVGGRTSGFNEQFFGPGTRLTVL.

The sample holds one count of this clone. V is TRBV11-3 and J is TRBJ2-3; perhaps TRBD1 as D (6 bases). V was cut by 3 bases and J by 2 bases, with 15 bases left in between. The CDR3 is 16 amino acids. The germline V gene encodes CDR1 SGHNT and CDR2 YENEEA. The CDR3 region is CASSLGVDRLTDTQYF. DNA of the CDR3: TGTGCCAGCAGCTTGGGGGTAGACAGGCTCACAGATACGCAGTATTTT.

This rearrangement joins TRBV3-1 (or the pseudogene TRBV3-2) to TRBJ1-2; tentative D call: TRBD1 (5 bases). There are 16 residues in the CDR3. Between the trimmed V and J ends, which lost 0 bases and 4 bases, there was a span of 15 bases. The germline V gene has CDR1 LGHDT and CDR2 YNNKEL (reference sequence). CDR3 region: CASSQDFNGHLYGYTF. The DNA of the CDR3 is TGTGCCAGCAGCCAAGATTTCAATGGACACCTCTATGGCTACACCTTC.

CDR3 in amino acids: CASSPRGGVPSEQYF. CDR3 sequence (DNA): TGTGCCAGCAGCCCGCGAGGAGGGGTTCCTTCCGAGCAGTACTTC. This chain connects TRBV7-2 to TRBJ2-7; tentative D call: TRBD2 (6 bases). This CDR3 comprises 15 residues. In germline, CDR1 is SGHTA, CDR2 FQGNSA. The germline V and J ends were trimmed by 5 bases and 6 bases, with 20 bases remaining between them.

The genes are TRBV9 and TRBJ2-1; the D gene is possibly TRBD2 (5 bases). The CDR3 consists of 12 residues. Between the trimmed V and J ends, which lost 1 base and 7 bases, there was a span of 6 bases. The germline CDR1 and CDR2 sequences are SGDLS and YYNGEE. The CDR3 loop reads CASSVRENEQFF. The CDR3 DNA reads TGTGCCAGCAGCGTAAGGGAGAATGAGCAGTTCTTC.

This clone appeared once. The chain couples TRBV6-2 or TRBV6-3 to TRBJ2-1, with 9 nucleotides matching TRBD1. The CDR3 consists of 15 residues. V gave up 5 bases and J gave up 8 bases; unmatched junction bases: 10. Germline loops: CDR1 MNHEY, CDR2 SVGEGT. This CDR3 is CASSKLGQGIDEQFF. DNA of the CDR3: TGTGCCAGCAGTAAATTGGGACAGGGTATCGATGAGCAGTTCTTC.

V and J are TRBV4-3 and TRBJ1-6; D is unclear. Germline loops: CDR1 LGHNA, CDR2 YSLEER. V gave up 0 bases and J gave up 10 bases, with 22 bases separating them. The CDR3 loop spans 18 amino acids. CDR3 amino acids: CASSQDYGYGESLSPLHF. DNA for the CDR3: TGCGCCAGCAGCCAAGATTATGGCTACGGAGAAAGCCTGTCACCCCTCCACTTT.

The chain recombines TRBV19 with TRBJ1-2; D not resolved. Deletions cut 6 bases from V and 5 bases from J, with 10 bases between. The length of the CDR3 is 12 residues. Germline CDR1 LNHDA, CDR2 SQIVND (reference sequence). The CDR3 region is CASSDYLYGYTF. In DNA form, the CDR3 reads TGTGCCAGTAGCGACTACCTGTATGGCTACACCTTC.

The rearrangement joins TRBV28 to TRBJ2-7, with 8 bases matching TRBD2. Losses at the gene ends were 3 bases for V and 2 bases for J; bases not matched to a gene: 6. Germline-derived CDR1 and CDR2 are MDHEN and SYDVKM. This CDR3 region has 15 residues. The DNA for the CDR3 is TGTGCCAGCAGTTTTACAGCGGGGGCCACCTACGAGCAGTACTTC. Translation: CASSFTAGATYEQYF.

This chain uses TRBV24-1 with TRBJ2-1; 11 nucleotides align to TRBD2. Per the germline V gene, CDR1 is KGHDR and CDR2 is SFDVKD. The CDR3 sequence is 15 residues long. Germline trimming cut 3 bases from V and 7 bases from J; bases unmatched to any gene: 4. CDR3 protein: CATSDPVAGGNEQFF. CDR3 bases: TGTGCCACCAGTGATCCAGTAGCGGGGGGGAATGAGCAGTTCTTC.